The clone carrying this T cell receptor (beta chain) was detected ten times or more. The antigen is undetermined. Patients chosen for sequencing had shown CD8+CD57+ cell expansion by flow cytometry. The source of the sample is a study of CD8+CD57+ T cells in acquired aplastic anemia. General study results and limits: Under 35 was the count of CD8+ CDR3 sequences that patients shared with controls.

Genomic DNA, the template, was used for profiling of the TCR beta VDJ and CDR3. TCRdb ran MiXCR on the reads and lists one entry per CDR3 protein. The sample includes some 200,000 distinct CDR3 sequences, more than 45% of them seen just once. The CDR3 is 15 amino acids. Trimming left V 3 bases short and J 3 bases short, with 15 bases between. Germline values: CDR1 SGHKS, CDR2 YYEKEE (reference sequence). The sequencing input was sorted CD4+, CD8+, or CD8+CD57+ T cells (not recorded which) from PBMCs. The chain carries TRBV5-5 and TRBJ1-2; D is unresolved. This receptor was obtained from a human donor with aplastic anemia. The CDR3 region has the DNA TGTGCCAGCAGCTGGGTCCAGACGGATTACTATGGCTACACCTTC. This encodes CASSWVQTDYYGYTF.